This T cell receptor beta chain appears in the sequencing data of a study of STAT3 mutations in large granular lymphocyte leukemia. Across the whole study: Around two fifths of treated T-LGLL patients showed hematologic response to immunosuppression.

Study-level points and caveats: TCR clonotype switching after therapy occurred in about 35% of the 18 patients. In T-cell large granular lymphocyte leukemia, about half of patients showed multiple immunodominant subclonotypes. In several patients, dominant TCR clone burden exceeded STAT3 mutant burden.

Turning to this clone: Its target is unknown.

TCRdb's copy holds only in-frame clones and misses some; the assay was immunoSEQ multiplex PCR. Of approximately 31,000 clones in the sample, more than 75% were seen once. Germline loops: CDR1 SNHLY, CDR2 FYNNEI. The J segment lost 6 bases and the V segment lost 4 bases, leaving 6 bases of the junction unmatched. The CDR3 is made up of 14 amino acids. The chain uses TRBV2 and TRBJ2-7, with TRBD2 matching 10 bases. Material for sequencing was peripheral blood mononuclear cells. This sequence was found in a man between 60 and 75 years old with T-cell large granular lymphocyte leukemia. Some clones in this sample may be carry-over from other donors' samples. In DNA, the CDR3 is TGTGCCAGCAGTGCCACTAGCGGGGCTAGCGAGCAGTACTTC. Its translation is CASSATSGASEQYF.